This TCR beta chain was profiled in a study of glioma-infiltrating T cells. Whole-study findings and limits: Gliomas, especially low-grade, showed above-expected tissue-blood divergence; non-neoplastic patients showed below. CDR3 overlap between tissue and blood was very small.

This clonotype has at least ten counts. Its antigen is as yet unknown. The iRepertoire nested amplicon-rescue multiplex PCR amplified TCR alpha and beta CDR3s from RNA. Tissue mRNA or PBMC total RNA, roughly 100-400 ng, went into one-step reverse transcription and amplification. Via MiXCR, TCRdb re-called the multiplex PCR reads, giving one row per CDR3 protein. The sample records 9,500 to 15,000 distinct CDR3 sequences, 26% being singletons. This CDR3 region has 13 residues. The ends lost 4 bases at V and 5 bases at J; junction bases unmatched: 4. Looked up from germline, CDR1 is SGHDN and CDR2 is FVKESK.

The gene calls are TRBV14 and TRBJ2-7; 8 bases fit TRBD1. The material sequenced was glioma tissue, nonneoplastic brain tissue, or PBMCs (not recorded which). This TCR was sampled from a human donor with low-grade glioma or glioblastoma, undergoing nonglioma brain surgery, or in good health (not recorded which). CDR3 region: CASSLDRDHEQYF. In DNA, the CDR3 is TGTGCCAGCAGCCTGGACAGGGACCACGAGCAGTACTTC.